This paragraph reports one TCR beta chain. The sample belongs to a study of blood T cell repertoires in COVID-19. Study background: The samples span acute and convalescent COVID-19 from the United States, Italy and Spain. T cells, B-cell-depleted T cells, or PBMCs provided the cDNA or gDNA that served as material.

This CDR3 region has 16 residues. Germline V gives CDR1 SGHRS, CDR2 YFSETQ. V was pared by 6 bases and J by 0 bases, with 17 bases between. Under the authors' procedure: Reference gene primer amplification in the assay estimated nucleated cell counts. Libraries were prepared by immunoSEQ multiplex PCR; TCRdb keeps only in-frame clonotypes and omits some of them. Clonal size and the V and J genes are those of that table, whereas D and trimming came from the DNA. There are about 210,000 clones in the sample; 65% to 90% occur only once, and around 9.5% lies in the top ten. The chain has TRBV5-1 and TRBJ2-3, with D maybe TRBD2 (5 bases). The material sequenced was peripheral blood. The TCR comes from a man aged 50 to 60 with active or convalescent COVID-19. The CDR3 DNA reads as TGCGCCAGCACCTATTTCCGAGGGCCGAGCACAGATACGCAGTATTTT. It translates to CASTYFRGPSTDTQYF.